Sequencing of this T cell receptor beta chain was carried out in a study of technical replicates of blood from several donors. J gave up 4 bases and V 7 bases, and 4 bases lay outside the gene matches. This CDR3 has 13 residues. Germline values: CDR1 MDHEN, CDR2 SYDVKM. Using immunoSEQ multiplex PCR, the repertoire was profiled, and TCRdb retains in-frame clones only, with some absent. The table records around 83,000 clones, about 93% of them present only once. The specimen sequenced was T cells isolated from PBMCs. The origin of this receptor is a human donor in good health. The rearrangement joins TRBV28 to TRBJ2-3, with 8 positions matching TRBD1. DNA of the CDR3: TGTGCCAGCAAAGGACAGGGAGCAGATACGCAGTATTTT. Its translation: CASKGQGADTQYF.